Listed below are T cell receptor beta chains from one sample, sequenced in a study of CD8 T cells in Susac syndrome. MiXCR was run by TCRdb on the immunoSEQ multiplex PCR reads, yielding one entry per CDR3 protein. The sample gives about 300,000 distinct CDR3 sequences, roughly nine tenths of which show up once; over 0.065% is in the top ten. Sequencing was carried out using CD4+ T cells from PBMCs. These receptors were collected from a human donor with multiple sclerosis. The CDR3 runs from the conserved cysteine through the conserved F or W. The order of the fields is clone size, D gene, J gene, V gene, CDR3 DNA, CDR3 protein. A D gene is named only where the DNA matches it firmly. Rows may omit the clone size; those that give it use once, few, many or a size class.

once,-,TRBJ2-2,TRBV4-3,TGCGCCAGCAGCCAAGATGGGGGGGCGCGAGTTCTGACCGGGGAGCTGTTTTTT,CASSQDGGARVLTGELFF
-,-,TRBJ2-7,TRBV7-2,TGTGCCAGCAGCCGGGACCGTCTCTACGAGCAGTACTTC,CASSRDRLYEQYF
-,TRBD1,TRBJ2-3,TRBV29-1,TGCAGCGTTGAGGAACAGGGGTTCTCAGATACGCAGTATTTT,CSVEEQGFSDTQYF
-,-,TRBJ2-1,TRBV3-1,TGTGCCAGCAGCCAAAGAGGACCGAGCAATGAGCAGTTCTTC,CASSQRGPSNEQFF
-,-,TRBJ1-4,TRBV30,TGTGCCTGGAGTGGGGGGGCAGGCGGTAATGAAAAACTGTTTTTT,CAWSGGAGGNEKLFF
-,-,TRBJ1-5,TRBV7-2,TGTGCCAGCAGCTTGGGGGGCGCAGGCAATCAGCCCCAGCATTTT,CASSLGGAGNQPQHF
-,-,TRBJ2-1,TRBV20-1,TGCAGTGCTAGAGCGGGGGCTCGGCCCAATGAGCAGTTCTTC,CSARAGARPNEQFF
-,-,TRBJ2-3,TRBV7-2,TGTGCCAGCAGCGGAACCCTGGCGGATACGCAGTATTTT,CASSGTLADTQYF
-,-,TRBJ1-5,TRBV6-4,TGTGCCAGCAGCGGACCGGAACTAAGCAATCAGCCCCAGCATTTT,CASSGPELSNQPQHF
once,TRBD1,TRBJ1-1,TRBV6-4,TGTGCCAGCAGTGACTCGAACAGGGGAACTGAAGCTTTCTTT,CASSDSNRGTEAFF
-,-,TRBJ2-5,TRBV19,TGTGCCAGTAGTCCGAGACAGGGTATTTCCGGGGGGGCGGGAGAGACCCAGTACTTC,CASSPRQGISGGAGETQYF
-,TRBD2,TRBJ2-1,TRBV2,TGTGCCAGCAATCTAGCGGCCTACAATGAGCAGTTCTTC,CASNLAAYNEQFF
-,-,TRBJ2-3,TRBV19,TGTGCCAGTAGTAATCCTCTTCGGTCCACAGATACGCAGTATTTT,CASSNPLRSTDTQYF
once,-,TRBJ1-3,TRBV3-1,TGTGCCAGCAGTCAGAGGGCTGACGGAAACACCATATATTTT,CASSQRADGNTIYF
-,-,TRBJ2-6,TRBV19,TGTGCCAGTAGTATGGACAGCCAGACTGGGGCCAACGTCCTGACTTTC,CASSMDSQTGANVLTF
-,-,TRBJ2-4,TRBV19,TGTGCCAGTAGTATCCTCGGGGGAGAGGGCAAAAACATTCAGTACTTC,CASSILGGEGKNIQYF
-,TRBD2,TRBJ2-7,TRBV7-2,TGTGCCAGCAGCGGTGGACTAGCGGGGACCTACGAGCAGTACTTC,CASSGGLAGTYEQYF
-,-,TRBJ2-7,TRBV7-9,TGTGCCAGCAGCTCCACAGGGTTCGAGCAGTACTTC,CASSSTGFEQYF
-,-,TRBJ1-5,TRBV20-1,TGCAGTGCTAGAGATTATATTGATCAGCCCCAGCATTTT,CSARDYIDQPQHF
-,-,TRBJ2-1,TRBV2,TGTGCCAGCAGTGACCCAGGCCTGCAGTTCTTC,CASSDPGLQFF
-,-,TRBJ2-1,TRBV20-1,TGCAGTGCTAGAGTTCCAGGGACCTCCTACAATGAGCAGTTCTTC,CSARVPGTSYNEQFF
-,TRBD1,TRBJ1-5,TRBV7-2,TGTGCCAGCAGCTGGACAGGGGACAATCAGCCCCAGCATTTT,CASSWTGDNQPQHF
-,TRBD2,TRBJ2-7,TRBV6-1,TGTGCCACCCTGACTAGCGGGCTCTACGAGCAGTACTTC,CATLTSGLYEQYF
-,TRBD1,TRBJ2-1,TRBV12-3/TRBV12-4,TGTGCCAGCAGTTTAAGAGACAGGGAAGGGGGTGAGCAGTTCTTC,CASSLRDREGGEQFF
-,TRBD2,TRBJ2-5,TRBV29-1,TGCAGCGCCGGGGGGGGAATCCGCTCGGGAGAGACCCAGTACTTC,CSAGGGIRSGETQYF
-,TRBD2,TRBJ2-7,TRBV19,TGTGCCAGTAGTCGGACTAGTGAGGTCGACGAGCAGTACTTC,CASSRTSEVDEQYF
-,-,TRBJ2-1,TRBV7-9,TGTGCCAGCAGCTTAGAGCTCAACAATGAGCAGTTCTTC,CASSLELNNEQFF
-,TRBD1,TRBJ1-1,TRBV9,TGTGCCAGCAGCGCGGAGGGGGCAATGAACACTGAAGCTTTCTTT,CASSAEGAMNTEAFF
once,-,TRBJ2-1,TRBV18,TGTGCCAGCTTAAGCGATCTTTCCAATGAGCAGTTCTTC,CASLSDLSNEQFF
-,-,TRBJ2-1,TRBV19,TGTGCCAGTAGTAAGGGCCCCACGACCTACAATGAGCAGTTCTTC,CASSKGPTTYNEQFF
-,TRBD1,TRBJ1-2,TRBV25-1,TGTGCCAGCAGTGAATGGGGACAGGGGGACTATGGCTACACCTTC,CASSEWGQGDYGYTF
-,TRBD2,TRBJ2-1,TRBV30,TGTGCCTGGGCCTTCCAAGCGGGAGCCCACAATGAGCAGTTCTTC,CAWAFQAGAHNEQFF
-,-,TRBJ2-1,TRBV7-2,TGTGCCAGCAGCTTAACCACGAATGAGCAGTTCTTC,CASSLTTNEQFF
-,TRBD2,TRBJ2-7,TRBV20-1,TGCAGTGCTGCCACTAGCGGGATAGGGGACGAGCAGTACTTC,CSAATSGIGDEQYF
-,-,TRBJ2-3,TRBV5-4,TGTGCCAGCAGCTTGTATGGGTATACGCAGTATTTT,CASSLYGYTQYF
once,-,TRBJ1-2,TRBV7-9,TGTGCCAGCAGCGGGACAAGCTATGGCTACACCTTC,CASSGTSYGYTF
-,TRBD2,TRBJ2-3,TRBV6-5,TGTGCCAGCAGTTATGCTAGCGGCGGCGCAGATACGCAGTATTTT,CASSYASGGADTQYF
-,-,TRBJ2-3,TRBV5-1,TGCGCCAGCAGCTTCGACGCCACAGATACGCAGTATTTT,CASSFDATDTQYF
-,TRBD2,TRBJ2-2,TRBV4-3,TGCGCCAGCAGCCACCTCGGCGCTAGCGGGAGGGCCGGGGAGCTGTTTTTT,CASSHLGASGRAGELFF
-,-,TRBJ1-4,TRBV9,TGTGCCAGCAGCAACAACCAAGACGTGGAAAAACTGTTTTTT,CASSNNQDVEKLFF